This TCR beta chain is drawn from a study of cytomegalovirus exposure and HLA in healthy donors. Overall study: It was reported in a later analysis that the same platform had been used for the 120 validation repertoires as for the 550 to 700 first-cohort repertoires. Study-wide results and limits: Rare TCR sequences predominated, though certain public TCRs were found in many donors. The authors enumerated around 150 TCR beta chains as linked to cytomegalovirus.

Looked up from germline, CDR1 is SGHDN and CDR2 is FVKESK. V lost 1 base and J 8 bases, leaving 17 bases between the germline ends. The CDR3 has 15 amino acids. About this clone itself: Its target is not known.

Libraries were prepared by immunoSEQ multiplex PCR; TCRdb keeps only in-frame clonotypes and omits some of them. The sample includes roughly 62,000 clones, about 93% of them seen just once. The validation cohort, a group of under 150 subjects, included the donors and was separate from the roughly 670-subject first cohort. The sequence derives from a man between 18 and 35 years old in good health and CMV-seronegative. Sequenced: PBMCs. This rearrangement joins TRBV14 to TRBJ1-2; D is unclear. The CDR3 coding sequence is TGTGCCAGCAGCCAAGTATCTAAGCCGGGATGGGGCTACACCTTC. This gives the protein CASSQVSKPGWGYTF.